The clone carrying this T cell receptor (beta chain) appeared once. The protocol was immunoSEQ multiplex PCR, while the TCRdb copy is restricted to in-frame clones and leaves out a portion. This repertoire shows hundreds of thousands of clones, roughly 90% found once; its top ten account for over 1%. This specimen comes from a study of blood T cell repertoires in COVID-19. Germline CDR1 reads MNHEY; CDR2 reads SVGAGI. CDR3 length: 15 amino acids. Unmatched junction bases numbered 7, after V lost 6 bases and J lost 5 bases. This TCR derives from a man aged 40-55 years with acute or convalescent COVID-19. The sequencing sample was made of peripheral blood. The chain uses TRBV6-5 and TRBJ2-5; 12 bases are shared with TRBD1. Here the CDR3 reads CASRPGQGALETQYF. The CDR3 DNA follows: TGTGCCAGCAGGCCGGGACAGGGGGCGCTCGAGACCCAGTACTTC.